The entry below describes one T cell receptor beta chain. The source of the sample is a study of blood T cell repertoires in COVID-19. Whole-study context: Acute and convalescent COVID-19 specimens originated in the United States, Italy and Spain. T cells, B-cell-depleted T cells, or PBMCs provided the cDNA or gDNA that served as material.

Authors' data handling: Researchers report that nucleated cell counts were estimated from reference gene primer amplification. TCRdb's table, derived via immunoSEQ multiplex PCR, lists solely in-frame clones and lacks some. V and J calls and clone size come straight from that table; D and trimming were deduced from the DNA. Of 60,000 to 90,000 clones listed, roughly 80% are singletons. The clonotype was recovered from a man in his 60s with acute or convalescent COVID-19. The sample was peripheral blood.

The DNA of the CDR3 is TGTGCCAGCAGTGACCCAGCGGGAGACGGCTACGAGCAGTACTTC. It specifies CASSDPAGDGYEQYF. J is TRBJ2-7 and V is TRBV25-1, with 8 bases fitting TRBD2. Trimming removed 3 bases from V and 3 bases from J; junction bases left unmatched: 7. Germline loops: CDR1 MGHDK, CDR2 SYGVNS. The CDR3 consists of 15 residues.